This T cell receptor (beta chain) was retrieved from a study of OX40 agonist ivuxolimab in advanced cancers. Looking at the study overall: The costimulatory receptor OX40 (CD134) was targeted by ivuxolimab, a fully human IgG2 agonistic monoclonal antibody. Intravenous ivuxolimab was administered to patients every 2 weeks at six dose levels: 0.01, 0.1, 0.3, 1.5, 3 and 10 mg/kg. Of the approximately 50 dose-escalation patients, hepatocellular carcinoma was present in about 19, melanoma in around 15, renal cell carcinoma in 9 and head and neck cancer in 9. In the dose-escalation cohort, 70% to 85% of patients were male, and the mean age was roughly 56 years with a range of about 20 to 90. Prior anti-PD-1, anti-PD-L1 or anti-CTLA-4 therapy was permitted, and checkpoint inhibitors had been received by roughly 42% of dose-escalation patients. Partial responses occurred in three dose-escalation patients, of whom one had hepatocellular carcinoma and two had cutaneous melanoma. Peripheral TCRbeta sequencing was intended to test whether TCR sequence diversity was altered and clonal T-cell expansion was caused by ivuxolimab. The monotherapy dose-escalation portion (N ≈ 52 patients) of the phase I ivuxolimab trial is reported in the paper.

The trial excluded patients who had a history of autoimmune disease or who were on systemic immunosuppression. Peripheral blood for TCR sequencing was collected from all dose cohorts at baseline, on cycle 4 day 1, and on cycle 7 day 1. Samples came from an open-label, multicenter, first-in-human phase I dose-escalation trial of ivuxolimab. Adults with locally advanced or metastatic melanoma, renal cell carcinoma, hepatocellular carcinoma or head and neck squamous cell carcinoma were enrolled in the trial. Before TCR sequencing, CD4+ T cells and CD8+ T cells were sorted from peripheral blood as separate populations. Genomic DNA was isolated from the sorted cells so that the TCRbeta CDR3 region could be sequenced. The immunoSEQ Assay was used to sequence the TCRbeta CDR3 regions. Held by TCRdb, this immuneACCESS table contains in-frame sequences only and omits some clones. Under half of the omission traces to an unresolved V gene where checked; the cause of the rest is unknown. Present in this sample are around 19,000 clones, roughly 80% of which were seen just once. The top ten clonotypes cover roughly 25% of the sample.

CDR1 is given as SNHLY and CDR2 as FYNNEI, both from the germline V gene. The CDR3 holds 13 amino acids from the cysteine to the phenylalanine. This entry keeps only the CDR3 DNA: 39 bases, framed from base 1. V is shortened by 10 bases, J by 2 bases, and the region joining them spans 9 bases. Worth noting for this clone: Its antigen is unknown. No clone much larger than this one lies a single base away; base qualities are absent.

The paper's findings and limits, for the study overall: At doses of 0.1 to 3.0 mg/kg, clonal expansion of both CD4+ and CD8+ blood T cells was observed from baseline to week 6. In partial responders in the 0.1-3.0 mg/kg groups, normalized peripheral clonal expansion was found to be among the lowest, especially among CD8+ T cells. The antigen specificity of the peripheral T cells that underwent clonal expansion was not determined. On average, CD8+ T cells showed more expanded clones than CD4+ T cells after ivuxolimab. Low levels of normalized T-cell clonal expansion were also seen in some nonresponding patients.

This receptor was obtained from an adult with an advanced solid tumor such as melanoma, head and neck, liver or kidney cancer. This sample comprised CD4+ or CD8+ T cells sorted from blood, obtained in a trial of the OX40 agonist ivuxolimab. The chain joins TRBV2 to TRBJ2-6; matching of 5 bases hints at TRBD2 as the D gene. CDR3 region: CATLRAGANVLTF. The DNA sequence is given as TGTGCCACCCTGCGGGCTGGGGCCAACGTCCTGACTTTC. With the portions outside the CDR3 filled from the reference TRBV2 and TRBJ2-6 genes, the complete variable region becomes EPEVTQTPSHQVTQMGQEVILRCVPISNHLYFYWYRQILGQKVEFLVSFYNNEISEKSEIFDDQFSVERPDGSNFTLKIRSTKLEDSAMYFCATLRAGANVLTFGAGSRLTVL.